This T cell receptor beta chain was sequenced during a study of shared clonotypes between healthy human individuals. Sequencing used immunoSEQ multiplex PCR; TCRdb keeps in-frame clones, though not all of them. The table includes some 530,000 clones, around 80% detected once. Each of the donors was a healthy adult who was HIV-negative and had not had a recent acute infection or vaccination. Germline V gives CDR1 MDHEN, CDR2 SYDVKM. The length of the CDR3 is 13 residues. The chain employs TRBV28 and TRBJ2-5; D call uncertain. The DNA end favors TRBJ2-7, so the J call may be wrong. This TCR was recovered from a woman in her thirties or forties in good health. Some clones in this sample may be carry-over from other donors' samples. Sequencing was performed on PBMCs. The CDR3 DNA follows: TGTGCCAGCAGTTTTATGGGTACCTACGAGCAGTACTTC. This codes for CASSFMGTYEQYF.